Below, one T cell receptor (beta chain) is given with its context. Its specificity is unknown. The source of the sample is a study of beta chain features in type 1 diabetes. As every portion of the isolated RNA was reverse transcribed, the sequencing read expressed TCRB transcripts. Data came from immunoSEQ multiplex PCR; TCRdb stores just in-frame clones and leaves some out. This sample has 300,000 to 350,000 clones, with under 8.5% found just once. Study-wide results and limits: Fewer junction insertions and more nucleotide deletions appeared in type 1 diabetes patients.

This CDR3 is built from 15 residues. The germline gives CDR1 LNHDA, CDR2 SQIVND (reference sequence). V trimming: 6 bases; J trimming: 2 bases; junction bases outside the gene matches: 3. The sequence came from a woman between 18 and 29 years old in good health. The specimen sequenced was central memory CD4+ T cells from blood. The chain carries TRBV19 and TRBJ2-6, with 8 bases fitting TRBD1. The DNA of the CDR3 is TGTGCCAGTAGCCGGACAGGGCCTGGGGCCAACGTCCTGACTTTC. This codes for CASSRTGPGANVLTF.